This passage covers 21 T cell receptor beta chains from one sample sequenced in a study of cytomegalovirus exposure and HLA in healthy donors (dated 2017 in TCRdb). The library relied on the immunoSEQ multiplex PCR assay. A mixture of 60 forward primers for TCR Vbeta segments and 13 reverse primers for TCR Jbeta segments was used in the multiplex PCR. TCRdb took this table from immuneACCESS and kept in-frame rearrangements with V and J called. Such tables lack part of the clones; where checked against another copy, unresolved V genes explain under half of the gap, and the rest is unexplained. A total of approximately 130,000 clones appear in this sample, over 65% of them only once. The ten top clones hold 0.95% to 1.5% of the sample. The sequencing input was PBMCs. The receptor source for this set is a man aged 45 to 65 in good health and CMV-seronegative.

This clone has only a few counts. The chain couples TRBV4-1 to TRBJ1-2, with D unresolved. The germline V gene encodes CDR1 MGHRA and CDR2 YSYEKL. Trimming took off 1 base at V and 2 bases at J, with 11 bases between the two ends. This CDR3 has 15 residues. The CDR3 spells CASSQVVAGNYGYTF. CDR3 coding DNA: TGCGCCAGCAGCCAAGTAGTGGCGGGGAACTATGGCTACACCTTC.

The chain couples TRBV7-9 to TRBJ1-4, with no clear D. Germline V gives CDR1 SEHNR, CDR2 FQNEAQ (reference sequence). Trimming removed 2 bases at V and 12 bases at J, with 10 bases between. This CDR3 has 12 amino acids. CDR3: CASSLSAGELFF. CDR3 nucleotides: TGTGCCAGCAGCTTAAGTGCCGGGGAACTGTTTTTT.

This sequence joins TRBV28 and TRBJ2-5; TRBD2 matches 8 bases. The V gene's germline CDR1 is MDHEN and CDR2 SYDVKM. The CDR3 is made up of 14 amino acids. J gave up 5 bases and V 5 bases, and 7 bases lay outside the gene matches. The CDR3 region has the DNA TGTGCCAGCAGTCGGCCTAGCGGGCGGGAGACCCAGTACTTC. Translation: CASSRPSGRETQYF. Drawing the rest from reference TRBV28 and TRBJ2-5, the complete variable domain is DVKVTQSSRYLVKRTGEKVFLECVQDMDHENMFWYRQDPGLGLRLIYFSYDVKMKEKGDIPEGYSVSREKKERFSLILESASTNQTSMYLCASSRPSGRETQYFGPGTRLLVL.

The rearrangement uses TRBV20-1 and TRBJ2-5; D ambiguous. Trimming took off 4 bases at V and 5 bases at J, with 8 bases between the two ends. Germline CDR1 and CDR2: DFQATT and SNEGSKA (reference sequence). The CDR3 totals 11 residues. CDR3 nucleotide sequence: TGCAGTGCTAATTCCATTGAGACCCAGTACTTC. This gives the protein CSANSIETQYF.

The rearrangement links TRBV30 to TRBJ1-2; TRBD1 aligns across 8 bases. Germline V gene sequence: CDR1 GTSNPN, CDR2 SVGIG (reference sequence). The CDR3 runs 15 residues. V dropped 4 bases and J dropped 1; count of bases not matched to a gene: 8. DNA of the CDR3: TGTGCCTGGAACAGGGGGATAGGTGATAACTATGGCTACACCTTC. It yields the protein CAWNRGIGDNYGYTF.

V is TRBV28 and J is TRBJ2-3, with 7 bases lining up with TRBD1. CDR1 is MDHEN and CDR2 is SYDVKM in the germline V gene. This CDR3 comprises 15 residues. J was trimmed by 2 bases and V by 6 bases; bases with no gene match: 8. CDR3 sequence: CASSRPGQYTDTQYF. In DNA, the CDR3 is TGTGCCAGCAGCCGACCGGGACAGTACACAGATACGCAGTATTTT. Together with reference TRBV28 and TRBJ2-3, the CDR3 gives the full variable domain: DVKVTQSSRYLVKRTGEKVFLECVQDMDHENMFWYRQDPGLGLRLIYFSYDVKMKEKGDIPEGYSVSREKKERFSLILESASTNQTSMYLCASSRPGQYTDTQYFGPGTRLTVL.

This chain uses TRBV2 with TRBJ2-1, with 8 bases fitting TRBD1. Trimming removed 6 bases from V and 4 bases from J; junction bases left unmatched: 5. Germline V gives CDR1 SNHLY, CDR2 FYNNEI. There are 14 residues in the CDR3. CDR3 protein: CASRPGQAYNEQFF. The CDR3 nucleotides are TGTGCCAGCAGGCCGGGACAGGCGTACAATGAGCAGTTCTTC.

The chain carries TRBV7-8 and TRBJ2-7, with 9 bases lining up with TRBD2. CDR1 and CDR2 from the germline V gene are SGHVS and FQNEAQ. Trimming removed 6 bases from V and 5 bases from J; junction bases left unmatched: 14. This CDR3 has 16 amino acids. CDR3 sequence (DNA): TGTGCCAGCAGTAAACGGGATAGCGGGAGATCTAACGAGCAGTACTTC. Protein product: CASSKRDSGRSNEQYF.

The J gene is TRBJ2-2, the V gene TRBV11-3, with 10 bases lining up with TRBD1. V gave up 2 bases and J gave up 7 bases; unmatched junction bases: 7. The CDR3 extends over 16 amino acids. The germline gives CDR1 SGHNT, CDR2 YENEEA. DNA for the CDR3: TGTGCCAGCAGCTTAACTGACAGGGGGCAGGACGGGGAGCTGTTTTTT. Protein sequence: CASSLTDRGQDGELFF.

The table lists this clone with a few counts. The chain is built from TRBV19 and TRBJ2-3, with D maybe TRBD2 (6 bases). V lost 4 bases and J lost 1, with 12 bases in between. The CDR3 length is 15 residues. CDR1 and CDR2 (germline): LNHDA, SQIVND (reference sequence). CDR3 residues: CASSTRERRTDTQYF. The CDR3 DNA reads TGTGCCAGTAGTACCCGGGAGCGTCGCACAGATACGCAGTATTTT.

The chain links TRBV19 to TRBJ1-5; D may be TRBD1 (6 bases). Trimming pared 3 bases from V and 0 bases from J, leaving 24 bases between. The CDR3 extends over 20 amino acids. Germline V gives CDR1 LNHDA, CDR2 SQIVND (reference sequence). The CDR3 reads CASSMGNREGLAYSNQPQHF. DNA of the CDR3: TGTGCCAGTAGTATGGGTAACAGGGAGGGCCTAGCTTATAGCAATCAGCCCCAGCATTTT.

A remark on this clone: At the DNA level, this CDR3 is encoded by other sequences in the same sample as well. V and J are TRBV29-1 and TRBJ1-1; 10 bases line up with TRBD1. The CDR3 is made up of 12 amino acids. V lost 5 bases, J lost 4 bases, and 1 base stayed unmatched. Per the germline V gene, CDR1 is SQVTM and CDR2 is ANQGSEA. Written as DNA, the CDR3 is TGCAGCGTTAGGACAGGGGGCACTGAAGCTTTCTTT. Protein: CSVRTGGTEAFF.

This rearrangement joins TRBV7-6 to TRBJ1-5; the D is unclear. Germline CDR1 reads SGHVS; CDR2 reads FNYEAQ. V lost 3 bases, J lost 3 bases, and 6 bases lay in between. CDR3 size: 13 residues. The CDR3 loop reads CASSFSDNQPQHF. In nucleotides, the CDR3 is TGTGCCAGCAGCTTTTCAGACAATCAGCCCCAGCATTTT.

The chain recombines TRBV7-2 with TRBJ1-3; D not certain. The V and J ends lost 1 base and 3 bases respectively, with 13 bases between them. The CDR3 is made up of 16 amino acids. Germline CDR1 is SGHTA and CDR2 is FQGNSA. In nucleotides, the CDR3 is TGTGCCAGCAGCTTAGTTGGCAGGTCCTATGGAAACACCATATATTTT. It translates to CASSLVGRSYGNTIYF.

This clone appeared a single time. The chain has TRBV6-5 and TRBJ2-1; perhaps TRBD2 as D (5 bases). This CDR3 comprises 14 residues. Trimming pared 2 bases from V and 10 bases from J, leaving 15 bases between. The germline CDR1 and CDR2 sequences are MNHEY and SVGAGI. CDR3 sequence (DNA): TGTGCCAGCAGTTACGCGAGTCAGAGGGCCGAGCAGTTCTTC. Its translation is CASSYASQRAEQFF.

The V gene is TRBV5-1, the J gene TRBJ2-2; 9 nucleotides match TRBD2. This CDR3 is 19 amino acids long. Germline V gene data show CDR1 as SGHRS and CDR2 as YFSETQ. The trim removed 7 bases at V and 5 bases at J, leaving 21 bases unmatched. CDR3 in DNA: TGCGCCAGCGGCCCCGGGGCTAGCGGGACCGATTTTCAGACCGGGGAGCTGTTTTTT. Its protein product is CASGPGASGTDFQTGELFF. Variable domain in full (rest from reference TRBV5-1 and TRBJ2-2): KAGVTQTPRYLIKTRGQQVTLSCSPISGHRSVSWYQQTPGQGLQFLFEYFSETQRNKGNFPGRFSGRQFSNSRSEMNVSTLELGDSALYLCASGPGASGTDFQTGELFFGEGSRLTVL.

Only a few counts were recorded for this clone. This rearrangement joins TRBV7-3 to TRBJ2-1, with 7 bases identical to TRBD2. This CDR3 is 14 amino acids long. J gave up 5 bases and V 5 bases, and 6 bases lay outside the gene matches. Germline V lookup: CDR1 SGHTA, CDR2 FQGTGA. CDR3 amino acids: CASSLSGPNNEQFF. CDR3 in DNA: TGTGCCAGCAGCCTTAGCGGGCCGAACAATGAGCAGTTCTTC.

The CDR3 coding sequence is TGTGCCAGCCGCAGGACTAGCGGCTCTAATGAGCAGTTCTTC. It is translated as CASRRTSGSNEQFF. V is TRBV2 and J is TRBJ2-1, with 10 bases matching TRBD2. The V segment lost 8 bases and the J segment 7 bases; nucleotides outside the gene matches: 8. The CDR3 covers 14 residues. The germline CDR1 and CDR2 sequences are SNHLY and FYNNEI.

The chain uses TRBV9 and TRBJ2-7; maybe TRBD2 (7 bases). The CDR3 runs 15 residues. Germline assignment: CDR1 SGDLS and CDR2 YYNGEE. V was shortened by 4 bases and J by 5 bases, with 19 bases between the two germline ends. CDR3 DNA sequence: TGTGCCAGCAGCCCTTCACAGGGAGGGCTGGACGAGCAGTACTTC. Translated: CASSPSQGGLDEQYF.

V gene TRBV21-1 combines with J gene TRBJ1-5; the tabulated D call, TRBD1, remains unverified against the DNA. TRBV21-1 is a known pseudogene. The CDR3 extends over 16 amino acids. The CDR3 protein is CASSSRDRPSNQPQHF. In DNA form, the CDR3 reads TGTGCCAGCAGCTCCCGGGACAGACCGAGCAATCAGCCCCAGCATTTT.

V is TRBV13 and J is TRBJ2-7; D unclear. Germline lookup yields CDR1 PRHDT and CDR2 FYEKMQ (reference sequence). The CDR3 extends over 15 amino acids. Trimming shortened V by 1 base and J by 1 base, and 11 bases separated the two germline ends. This CDR3 is CASSLVAVLSYEQYF. The CDR3 DNA follows: TGTGCCAGCAGCTTAGTTGCGGTCCTATCCTACGAGCAGTACTTC.